The text below deals with one T cell receptor beta chain. Its matching antigen is unknown. The data derive from a study of shared clonotypes between healthy human individuals. Study details: Each donor had three CD4 naive, three CD4 memory, two CD8 naive and one CD8 memory plate. Findings and limits, study-wide: Naive CD4 clonotypes were shared across a few donors at roughly 5.3%.

CD45RO-negative, CCR7-positively selected cells formed the naive CD8 fraction, excluding terminally differentiated effector memory CD45RA+ cells. This CDR3 has 16 amino acids. The V gene's germline CDR1 is MNHNY and CDR2 SVGAGI (reference sequence). Trimming removed 7 bases from V and 5 bases from J; junction bases left unmatched: 12. Assay: immunoSEQ multiplex PCR; the TCRdb copy retains only in-frame clones and omits some. This sample has over 2,000,000 clones, with just under 95% found just once. J is TRBJ2-1 and V is TRBV6-6, with 9 nucleotides matching TRBD1. The source is a man aged 18 to 30 in good health. Some clones in this sample may be carry-over from other donors' samples. Sequencing was performed on naive CD8+ T cells from PBMCs. CDR3 bases: TGTGCCAGCACTTATACGGTGGGACAGGGTAACAATGAGCAGTTCTTC. As protein: CASTYTVGQGNNEQFF.